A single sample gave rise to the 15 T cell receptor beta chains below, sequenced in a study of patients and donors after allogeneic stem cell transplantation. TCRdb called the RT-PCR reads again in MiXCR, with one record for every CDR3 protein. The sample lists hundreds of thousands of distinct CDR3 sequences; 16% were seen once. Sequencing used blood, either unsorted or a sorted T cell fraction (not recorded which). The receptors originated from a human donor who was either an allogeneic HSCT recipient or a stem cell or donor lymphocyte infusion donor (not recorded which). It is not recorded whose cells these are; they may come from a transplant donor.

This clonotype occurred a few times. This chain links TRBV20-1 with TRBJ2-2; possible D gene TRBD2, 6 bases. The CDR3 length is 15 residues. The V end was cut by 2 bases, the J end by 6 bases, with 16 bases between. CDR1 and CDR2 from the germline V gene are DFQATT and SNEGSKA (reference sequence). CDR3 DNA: TGCAGTGCTAGACGGGGGAGTGGGAATTCCGGGGAGCTGTTTTTT. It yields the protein CSARRGSGNSGELFF.

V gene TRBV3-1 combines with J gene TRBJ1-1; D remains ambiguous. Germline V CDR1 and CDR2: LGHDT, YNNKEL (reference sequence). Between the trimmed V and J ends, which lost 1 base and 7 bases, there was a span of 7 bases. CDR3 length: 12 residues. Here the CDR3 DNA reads TGTGCCAGCAGCCAAGGGTCGGATGAAGCTTTCTTT. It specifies CASSQGSDEAFF. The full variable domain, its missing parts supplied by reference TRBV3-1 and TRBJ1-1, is DTAVSQTPKYLVTQMGNDKSIKCEQNLGHDTMYWYKQDSKKFLKIMFSYNNKELIINETVPNRFSPKSPDKAHLNLHINSLELGDSAVYFCASSQGSDEAFFGQGTRLTVV.

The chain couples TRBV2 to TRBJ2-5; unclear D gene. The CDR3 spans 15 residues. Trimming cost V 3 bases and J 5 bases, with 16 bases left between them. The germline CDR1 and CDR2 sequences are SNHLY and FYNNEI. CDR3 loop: CASSDVVPLGETQYF. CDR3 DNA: TGTGCCAGCAGTGACGTTGTCCCCCTCGGGGAGACCCAGTACTTC. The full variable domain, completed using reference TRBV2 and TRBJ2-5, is EPEVTQTPSHQVTQMGQEVILRCVPISNHLYFYWYRQILGQKVEFLVSFYNNEISEKSEIFDDQFSVERPDGSNFTLKIRSTKLEDSAMYFCASSDVVPLGETQYFGPGTRLLVL.

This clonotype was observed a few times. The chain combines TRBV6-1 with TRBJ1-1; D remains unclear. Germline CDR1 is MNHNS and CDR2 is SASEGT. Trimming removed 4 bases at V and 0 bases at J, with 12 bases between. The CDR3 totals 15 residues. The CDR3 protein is CASSVLPFLNTEAFF. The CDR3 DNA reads TGTGCCAGCAGTGTCCTCCCTTTTTTGAACACTGAAGCTTTCTTT.

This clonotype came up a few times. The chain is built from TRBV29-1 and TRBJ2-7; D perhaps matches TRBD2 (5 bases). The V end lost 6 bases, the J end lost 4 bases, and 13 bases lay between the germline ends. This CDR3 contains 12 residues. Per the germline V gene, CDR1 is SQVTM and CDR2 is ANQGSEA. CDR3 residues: CSVTGNAYEQYF. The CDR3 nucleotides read TGCAGCGTCACCGGGAACGCTTACGAGCAGTACTTC.

The CDR3, as DNA: TGTGCCAGCAGCGGTGGGTACAATGAGCAGTTCTTC. It translates to CASSGGYNEQFF. The chain uses TRBV9 and TRBJ2-1; D is unclear. Germline V CDR1 and CDR2: SGDLS, YYNGEE. Trimming pared 3 bases from V and 4 bases from J, leaving 5 bases between. The CDR3 is 12 residues long.

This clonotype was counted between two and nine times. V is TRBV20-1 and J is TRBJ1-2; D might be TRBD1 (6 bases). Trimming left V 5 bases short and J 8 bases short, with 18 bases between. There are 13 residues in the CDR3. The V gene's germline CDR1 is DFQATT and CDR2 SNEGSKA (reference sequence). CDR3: CSAARQAPMGYTF. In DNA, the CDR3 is TGCAGTGCTGCCCGACAGGCGCCCATGGGCTACACCTTC.

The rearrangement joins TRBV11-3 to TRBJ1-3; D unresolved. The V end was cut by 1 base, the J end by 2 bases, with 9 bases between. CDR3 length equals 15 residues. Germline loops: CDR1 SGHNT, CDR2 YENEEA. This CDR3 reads CASSLAAGAGNTIYF. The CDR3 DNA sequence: TGTGCCAGCAGCTTAGCAGCAGGCGCTGGAAACACCATATATTTT.

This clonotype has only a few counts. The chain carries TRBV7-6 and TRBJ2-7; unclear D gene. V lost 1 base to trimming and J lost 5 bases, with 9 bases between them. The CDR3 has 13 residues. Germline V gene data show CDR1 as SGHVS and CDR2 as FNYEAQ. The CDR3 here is CASSLEGWDEQYF. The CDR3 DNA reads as TGTGCCAGCAGCTTAGAAGGTTGGGACGAGCAGTACTTC.

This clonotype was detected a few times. CDR3 amino acids: CSARTSGDRSNYGYTF. The CDR3 DNA reads TGCAGTGCTCGAACCTCGGGGGACAGATCAAACTATGGCTACACCTTC. The chain combines TRBV20-1 with TRBJ1-2; TRBD1 agrees at 7 bases. The germline V gene encodes CDR1 DFQATT and CDR2 SNEGSKA (reference sequence). CDR3 length: 16 residues. V lost 5 bases, J lost 2 bases, and 14 bases stayed unmatched.

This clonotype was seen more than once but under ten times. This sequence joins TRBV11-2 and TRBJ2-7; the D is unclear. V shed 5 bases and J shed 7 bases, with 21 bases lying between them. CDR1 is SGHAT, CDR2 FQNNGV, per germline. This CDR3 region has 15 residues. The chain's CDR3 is CASSPQVGWAEEQYF. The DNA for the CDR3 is TGTGCCAGCAGCCCCCAGGTCGGGTGGGCGGAGGAGCAGTACTTC.

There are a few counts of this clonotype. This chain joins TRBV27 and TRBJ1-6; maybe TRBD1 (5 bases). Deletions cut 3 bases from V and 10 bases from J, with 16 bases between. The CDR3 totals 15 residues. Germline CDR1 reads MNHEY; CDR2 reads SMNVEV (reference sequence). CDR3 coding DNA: TGTGCCAGCAGTTTCGGAGGTGCGGGGGGATCACCCCTCCACTTT. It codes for CASSFGGAGGSPLHF.

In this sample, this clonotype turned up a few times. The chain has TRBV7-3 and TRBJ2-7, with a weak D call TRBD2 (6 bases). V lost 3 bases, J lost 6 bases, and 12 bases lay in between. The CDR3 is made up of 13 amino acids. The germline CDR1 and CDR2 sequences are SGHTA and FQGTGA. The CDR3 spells CASSFGTGREQYF. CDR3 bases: TGTGCCAGCAGCTTCGGGACTGGGCGCGAGCAGTACTTC. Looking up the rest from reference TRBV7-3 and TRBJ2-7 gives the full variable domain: GAGVSQTPSNKVTEKGKYVELRCDPISGHTALYWYRQSLGQGPEFLIYFQGTGAADDSGLPNDRFFAVRPEGSVSTLKIQRTERGDSAVYLCASSFGTGREQYFGPGTRLTVT.

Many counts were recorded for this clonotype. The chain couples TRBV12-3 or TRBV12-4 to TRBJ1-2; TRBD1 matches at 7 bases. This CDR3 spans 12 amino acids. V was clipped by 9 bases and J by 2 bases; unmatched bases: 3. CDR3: CASTTGNYGYTF. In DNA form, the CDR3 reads TGTGCCAGTACGACAGGGAACTATGGCTACACCTTC.

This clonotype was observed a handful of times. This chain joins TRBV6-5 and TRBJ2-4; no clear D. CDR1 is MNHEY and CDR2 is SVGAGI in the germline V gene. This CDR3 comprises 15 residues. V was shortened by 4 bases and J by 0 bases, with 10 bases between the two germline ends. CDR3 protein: CASSSSTIAKNIQYF. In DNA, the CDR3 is TGTGCCAGCAGTTCTTCCACAATAGCCAAAAACATTCAGTACTTC.